Described below is a single T cell receptor beta chain sequence and its context. The data stem from a study of ipilimumab plus nivolumab after autologous stem cell transplantation. The wider study: Median doses per patient: four to six ipilimumab, 8 or 9 nivolumab. Myeloma patients were high-risk transplant-naive or relapsed within 3 years of first autologous transplant.

The germline gives CDR1 LNHDA, CDR2 SQIVND (reference sequence). The CDR3 is 13 amino acids. V was trimmed by 10 bases and J by 2 bases, leaving 12 bases between them. Data came from immunoSEQ multiplex PCR; TCRdb stores just in-frame clones and leaves some out. The sample contains around 3,200 clones, approximately 80% of which appear only once. This specimen was PBMCs, taken in a trial of ipilimumab plus nivolumab as post-transplant consolidation. The clonotype was recovered from a male donor with multiple myeloma. The V gene is TRBV19, the J gene TRBJ1-5; a possible D gene is TRBD1 (5 bases). CDR3 nucleotide sequence: TGTGCCACTCACCGGGGCGGCAATCAGCCCCAGCATTTT. Residues: CATHRGGNQPQHF.